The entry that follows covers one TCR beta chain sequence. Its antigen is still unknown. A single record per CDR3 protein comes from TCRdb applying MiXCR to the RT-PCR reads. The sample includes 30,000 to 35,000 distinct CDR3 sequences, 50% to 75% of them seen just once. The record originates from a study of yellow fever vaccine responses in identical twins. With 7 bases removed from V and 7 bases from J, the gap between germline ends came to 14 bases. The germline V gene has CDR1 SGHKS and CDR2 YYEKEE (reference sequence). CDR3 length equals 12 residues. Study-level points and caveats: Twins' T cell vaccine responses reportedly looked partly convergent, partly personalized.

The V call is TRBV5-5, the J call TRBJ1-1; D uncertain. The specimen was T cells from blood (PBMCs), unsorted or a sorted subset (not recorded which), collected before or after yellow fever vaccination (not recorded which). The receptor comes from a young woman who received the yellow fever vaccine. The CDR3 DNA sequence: TGTGCCAGCCTACGTAACGGGATTGAAGCTTTCTTT. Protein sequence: CASLRNGIEAFF.